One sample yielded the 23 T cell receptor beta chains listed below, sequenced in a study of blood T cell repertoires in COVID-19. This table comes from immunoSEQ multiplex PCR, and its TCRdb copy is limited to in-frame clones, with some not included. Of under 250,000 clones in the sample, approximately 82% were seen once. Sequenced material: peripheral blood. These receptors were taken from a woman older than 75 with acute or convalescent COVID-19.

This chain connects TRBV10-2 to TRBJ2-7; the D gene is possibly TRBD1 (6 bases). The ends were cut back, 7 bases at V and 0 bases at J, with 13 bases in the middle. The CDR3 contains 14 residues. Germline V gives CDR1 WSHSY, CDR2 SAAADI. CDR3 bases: TGCGCCAGCACCCTTCAGGGGAGCTCCTACGAGCAGTACTTC. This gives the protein CASTLQGSSYEQYF.

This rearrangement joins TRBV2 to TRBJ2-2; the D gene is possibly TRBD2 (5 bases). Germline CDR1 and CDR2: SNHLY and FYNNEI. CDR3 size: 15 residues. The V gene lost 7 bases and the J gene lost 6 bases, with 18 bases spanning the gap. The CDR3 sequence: CASKLEPGTPGELFF. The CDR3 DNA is TGTGCCAGCAAGCTTGAACCGGGAACACCCGGGGAGCTGTTTTTT. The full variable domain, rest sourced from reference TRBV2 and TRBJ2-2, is EPEVTQTPSHQVTQMGQEVILRCVPISNHLYFYWYRQILGQKVEFLVSFYNNEISEKSEIFDDQFSVERPDGSNFTLKIRSTKLEDSAMYFCASKLEPGTPGELFFGEGSRLTVL.

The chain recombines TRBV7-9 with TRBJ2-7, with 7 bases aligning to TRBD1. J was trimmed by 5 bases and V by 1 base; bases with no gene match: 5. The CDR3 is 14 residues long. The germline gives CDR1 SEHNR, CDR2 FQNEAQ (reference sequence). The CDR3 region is CASSLETGNDEQYF. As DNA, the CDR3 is TGTGCCAGCAGCTTAGAGACAGGGAACGACGAGCAGTACTTC.

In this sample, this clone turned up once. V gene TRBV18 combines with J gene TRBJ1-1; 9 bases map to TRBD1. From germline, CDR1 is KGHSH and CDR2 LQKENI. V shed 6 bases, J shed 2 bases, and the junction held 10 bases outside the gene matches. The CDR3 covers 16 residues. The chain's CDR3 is CASSMIGQGPNTEAFF. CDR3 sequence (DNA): TGTGCCAGCTCTATGATCGGACAGGGGCCCAACACTGAAGCTTTCTTT.

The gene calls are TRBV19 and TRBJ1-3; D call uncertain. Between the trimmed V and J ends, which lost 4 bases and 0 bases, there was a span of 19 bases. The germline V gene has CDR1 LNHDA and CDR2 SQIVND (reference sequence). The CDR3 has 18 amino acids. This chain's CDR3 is CASSTPQGAPFSGNTIYF. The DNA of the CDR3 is TGTGCCAGTAGTACCCCACAAGGAGCACCCTTCTCTGGAAACACCATATATTTT.

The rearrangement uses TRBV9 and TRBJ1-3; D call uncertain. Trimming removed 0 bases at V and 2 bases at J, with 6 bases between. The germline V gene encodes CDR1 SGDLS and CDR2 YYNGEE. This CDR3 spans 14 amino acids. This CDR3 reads CASSVDVAGNTIYF. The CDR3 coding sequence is TGTGCCAGCAGCGTAGATGTAGCTGGAAACACCATATATTTT.

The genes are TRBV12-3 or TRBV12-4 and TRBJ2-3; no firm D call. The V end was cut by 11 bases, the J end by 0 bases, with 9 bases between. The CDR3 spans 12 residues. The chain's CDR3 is CASGRSTDTQYF. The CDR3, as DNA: TGTGCCTCTGGGCGAAGCACAGATACGCAGTATTTT.

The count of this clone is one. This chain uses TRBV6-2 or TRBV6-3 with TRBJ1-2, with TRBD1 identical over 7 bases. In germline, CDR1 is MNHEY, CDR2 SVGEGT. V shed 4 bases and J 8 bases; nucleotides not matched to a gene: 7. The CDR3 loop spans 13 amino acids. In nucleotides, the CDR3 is TGTGCCAGCAGTTTGACAGGGTCCGGGGGCTACACCTTC. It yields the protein CASSLTGSGGYTF.

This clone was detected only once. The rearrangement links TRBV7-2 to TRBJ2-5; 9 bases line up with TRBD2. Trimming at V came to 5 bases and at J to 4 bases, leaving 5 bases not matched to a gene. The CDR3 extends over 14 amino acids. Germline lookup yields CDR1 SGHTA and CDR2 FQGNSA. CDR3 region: CASSRGGAGETQYF. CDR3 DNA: TGTGCCAGCAGCCGCGGGGGGGCCGGAGAGACCCAGTACTTC.

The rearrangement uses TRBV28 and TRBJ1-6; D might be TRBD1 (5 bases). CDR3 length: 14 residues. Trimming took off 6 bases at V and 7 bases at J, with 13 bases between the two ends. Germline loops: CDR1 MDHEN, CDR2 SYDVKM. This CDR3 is CASRLQGKNSPLHF. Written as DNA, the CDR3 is TGTGCCAGCAGGCTTCAGGGTAAGAATTCACCCCTCCACTTT.

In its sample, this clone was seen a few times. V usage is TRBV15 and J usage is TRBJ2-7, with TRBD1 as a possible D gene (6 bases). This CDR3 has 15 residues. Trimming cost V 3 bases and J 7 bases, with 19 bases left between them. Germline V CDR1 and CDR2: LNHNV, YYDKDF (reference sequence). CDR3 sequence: CATSRGTPSAAEQYF. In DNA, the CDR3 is TGTGCCACCAGCAGGGGGACACCCTCGGCCGCGGAGCAGTACTTC. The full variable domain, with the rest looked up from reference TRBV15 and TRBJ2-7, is DAMVIQNPRYQVTQFGKPVTLSCSQTLNHNVMYWYQQKSSQAPKLLFHYYDKDFNNEADTPDNFQSRRPNTSFCFLDIRSPGLGDTAMYLCATSRGTPSAAEQYFGPGTRLTVT.

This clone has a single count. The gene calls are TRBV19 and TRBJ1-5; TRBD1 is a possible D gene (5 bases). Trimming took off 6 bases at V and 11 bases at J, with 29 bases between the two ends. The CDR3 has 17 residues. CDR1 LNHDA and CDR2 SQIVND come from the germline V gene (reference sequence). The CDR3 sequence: CASSRPLATLLVRAQHF. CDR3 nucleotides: TGTGCCAGTAGCCGCCCCCTGGCGACCCTTTTGGTCAGGGCCCAGCATTTT.

CDR3 coding DNA: TGTGCCAGCTCACCATTAGAACTAGTCACCCGCACAGATACGCAGTATTTT. Translating it yields CASSPLELVTRTDTQYF. The rearrangement joins TRBV18 to TRBJ2-3, with D perhaps matching TRBD2 (5 bases). The CDR3 loop spans 17 amino acids. Germline CDR1 KGHSH, CDR2 LQKENI. V was shortened by 2 bases and J by 1 base, with 16 bases between the two germline ends. The full variable domain, rest sourced from reference TRBV18 and TRBJ2-3, is NAGVMQNPRHLVRRRGQEARLRCSPMKGHSHVYWYRQLPEEGLKFMVYLQKENIIDESGMPKERFSAEFPKEGPSILRIQQVVRGDSAAYFCASSPLELVTRTDTQYFGPGTRLTVL.

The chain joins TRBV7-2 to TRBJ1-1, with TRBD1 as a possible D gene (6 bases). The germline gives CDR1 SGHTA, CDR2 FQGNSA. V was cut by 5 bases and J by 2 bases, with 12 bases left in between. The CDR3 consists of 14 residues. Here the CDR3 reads CASSPRTVNTEAFF. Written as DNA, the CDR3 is TGTGCCAGCAGCCCCCGGACAGTTAACACTGAAGCTTTCTTT.

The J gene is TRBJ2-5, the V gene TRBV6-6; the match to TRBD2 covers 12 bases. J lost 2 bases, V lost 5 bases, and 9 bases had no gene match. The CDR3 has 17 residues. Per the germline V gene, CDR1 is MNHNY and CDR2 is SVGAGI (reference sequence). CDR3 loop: CASSPGILAGGQETQYF. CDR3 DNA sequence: TGTGCCAGCAGTCCTGGTATTCTAGCGGGGGGGCAAGAGACCCAGTACTTC.

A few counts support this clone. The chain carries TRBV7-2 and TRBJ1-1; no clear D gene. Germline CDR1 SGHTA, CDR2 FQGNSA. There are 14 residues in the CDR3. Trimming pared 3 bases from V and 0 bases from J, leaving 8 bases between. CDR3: CASSLAMMNTEAFF. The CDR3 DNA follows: TGTGCCAGCAGCTTGGCCATGATGAACACTGAAGCTTTCTTT. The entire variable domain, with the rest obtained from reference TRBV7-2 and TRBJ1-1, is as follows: GAGVSQSPSNKVTEKGKDVELRCDPISGHTALYWYRQSLGQGLEFLIYFQGNSAPDKSGLPSDRFSAERTGGSVSTLTIQRTQQEDSAVYLCASSLAMMNTEAFFGQGTRLTVV.

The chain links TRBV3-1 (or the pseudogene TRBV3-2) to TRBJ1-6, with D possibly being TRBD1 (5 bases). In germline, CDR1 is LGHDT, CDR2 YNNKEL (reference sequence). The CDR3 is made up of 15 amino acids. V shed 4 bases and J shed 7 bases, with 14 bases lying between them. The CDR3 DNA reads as TGTGCCAGCAGCCCGGGAAGCGGGGCGAATTCACCCCTCCACTTT. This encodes CASSPGSGANSPLHF.

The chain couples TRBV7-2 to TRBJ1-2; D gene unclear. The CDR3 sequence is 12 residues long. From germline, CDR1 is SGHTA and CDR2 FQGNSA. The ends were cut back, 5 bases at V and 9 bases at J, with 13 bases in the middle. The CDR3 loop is CASSLDTSSYTF. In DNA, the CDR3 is TGTGCCAGCAGCCTTGACACCTCTAGCTACACCTTC.

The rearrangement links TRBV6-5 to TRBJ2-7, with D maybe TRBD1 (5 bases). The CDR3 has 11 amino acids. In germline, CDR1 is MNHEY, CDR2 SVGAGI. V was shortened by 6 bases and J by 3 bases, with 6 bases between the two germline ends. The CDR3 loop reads CASRDNYEQYF. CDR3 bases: TGTGCCAGCAGGGACAACTACGAGCAGTACTTC.

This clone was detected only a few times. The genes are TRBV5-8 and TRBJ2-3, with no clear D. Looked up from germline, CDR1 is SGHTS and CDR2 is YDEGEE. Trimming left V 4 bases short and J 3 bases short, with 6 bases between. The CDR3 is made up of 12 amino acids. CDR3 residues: CASSRPTDTQYF. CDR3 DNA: TGTGCCAGCAGCCGTCCTACAGATACGCAGTATTTT.

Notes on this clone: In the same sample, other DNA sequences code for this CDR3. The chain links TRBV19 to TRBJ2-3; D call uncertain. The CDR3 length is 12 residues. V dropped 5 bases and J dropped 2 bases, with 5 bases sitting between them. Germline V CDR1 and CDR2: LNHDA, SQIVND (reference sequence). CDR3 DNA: TGTGCCAGTAGTCAAAACACAGATACGCAGTATTTT. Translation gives CASSQNTDTQYF.

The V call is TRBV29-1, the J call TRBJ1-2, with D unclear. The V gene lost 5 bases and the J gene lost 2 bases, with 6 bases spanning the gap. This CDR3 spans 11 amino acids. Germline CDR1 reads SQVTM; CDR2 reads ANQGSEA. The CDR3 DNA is TGCAGCGTTATACAGAACTATGGCTACACCTTC. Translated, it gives CSVIQNYGYTF.

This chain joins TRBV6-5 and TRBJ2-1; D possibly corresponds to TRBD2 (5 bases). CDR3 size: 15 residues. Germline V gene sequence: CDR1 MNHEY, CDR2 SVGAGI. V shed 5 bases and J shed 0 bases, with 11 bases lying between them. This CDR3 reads CASSPTMGSYNEQFF. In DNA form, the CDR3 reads TGTGCCAGCAGTCCGACTATGGGCTCCTACAATGAGCAGTTCTTC.